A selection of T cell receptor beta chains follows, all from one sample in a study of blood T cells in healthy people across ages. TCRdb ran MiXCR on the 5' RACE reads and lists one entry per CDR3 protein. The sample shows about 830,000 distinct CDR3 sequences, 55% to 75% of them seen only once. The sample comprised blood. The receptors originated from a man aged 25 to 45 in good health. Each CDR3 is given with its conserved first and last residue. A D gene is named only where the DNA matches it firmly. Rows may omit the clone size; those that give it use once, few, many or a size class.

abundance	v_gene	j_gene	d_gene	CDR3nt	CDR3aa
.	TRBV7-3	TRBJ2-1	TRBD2	TGTGCCAGCAGCTTAACGAGGGCTAGCGGGAGGAATGAGCAGTTCTTC	CASSLTRASGRNEQFF
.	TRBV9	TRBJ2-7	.	TGTGCCAGCAGCGCCCCCTCGGGGGTCGAGCAGTACTTC	CASSAPSGVEQYF
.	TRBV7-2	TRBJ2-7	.	TGCGCCAGCAGCCAAGAATCATTATCGGTTTCCTACAATGAGCAGTACTTC	CASSQESLSVSYNEQYF
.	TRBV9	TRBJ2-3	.	TGTGCCAGCAGCGCCTTCCACAGTACAGATACGCAGTATTTT	CASSAFHSTDTQYF
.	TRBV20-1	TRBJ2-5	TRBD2	TGCAGTGCTAGAGAGTTTGGTCTAGCGGGAGCGCACGGAGAGACCCAGTACTTC	CSAREFGLAGAHGETQYF
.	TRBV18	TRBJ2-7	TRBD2	TGTGCCAGCTCACCGAGACTAGCGGGGTTTTACGAGCAGTACTTC	CASSPRLAGFYEQYF
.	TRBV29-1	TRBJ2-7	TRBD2	TGCAGCGTTGACGGGCTAGCGGGAGGAGGCTACGAGCAGTACTTC	CSVDGLAGGGYEQYF
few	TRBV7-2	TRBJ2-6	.	TGTGCCAGCAGCTTATTCCTCTCTGGGGCCAACGTCCTGACTTTC	CASSLFLSGANVLTF
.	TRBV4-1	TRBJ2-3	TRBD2	TGCGCCAGCAGCCAATATTTGGGGGGGTTGACAGATACGCAGTATTTT	CASSQYLGGLTDTQYF
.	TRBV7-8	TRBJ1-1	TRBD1	TGTGCCAGCAGCTTAGAGGGACAGGGGTGGCCTGAAGCTTTCTTT	CASSLEGQGWPEAFF
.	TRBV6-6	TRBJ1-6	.	TGTGCCAGCCTCGGGCAGACCTCCTATAATTCACCCCTCCACTTT	CASLGQTSYNSPLHF
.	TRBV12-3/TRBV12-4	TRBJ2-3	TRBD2	TGTGCCAGCACCAAGCGGGAGGTGGCAGATACGCAGTATTTT	CASTKREVADTQYF
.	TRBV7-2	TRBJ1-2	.	TGTGCCAGCAGCCGGCCGGGGGTGGGAGGCTACACCTTC	CASSRPGVGGYTF
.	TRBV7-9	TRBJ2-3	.	TGTGCCAGCAGCTACCTGTGGGGGCCAGATACGCAGTATTTT	CASSYLWGPDTQYF
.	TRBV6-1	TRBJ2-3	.	TGTGCCAGCAGTGAGCTGGGTCTGGATACGCAGTATTTT	CASSELGLDTQYF
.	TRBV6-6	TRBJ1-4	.	TGTGCCAGCAGTTACGGGCGGAGTAATGAAAAACTGTTTTTT	CASSYGRSNEKLFF
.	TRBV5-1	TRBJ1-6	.	TGCGCCAGCAGCTTGGACTTCGGGATCTATAATTCACCCCTCCACTTT	CASSLDFGIYNSPLHF
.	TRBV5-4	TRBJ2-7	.	TGTGCCAGCAGCCGGGGGGGGACAGGGTCCTACGAGCAGTACTTC	CASSRGGTGSYEQYF
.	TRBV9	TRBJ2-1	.	TGTGCCAGCAGCTCGGGACAACAGCCGTACAATGAGCAGTTCTTC	CASSSGQQPYNEQFF
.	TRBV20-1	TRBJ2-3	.	TGCAGTGTCAGAGGGACGGGAGCCTACACAGATACGCAGTATTTT	CSVRGTGAYTDTQYF
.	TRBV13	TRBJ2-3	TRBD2	TGTGCCAGCAGCTTTCCCGGGACTAGCGGCACAGATACGCAGTATTTT	CASSFPGTSGTDTQYF
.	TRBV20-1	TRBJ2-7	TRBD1	TGCAGTGCTAGAGATCCGGCAGGGGGTGACGAGCAGTACTTC	CSARDPAGGDEQYF
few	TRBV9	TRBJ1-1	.	TGTGCCAGCAATCGGGTGGTCCTGGGCGCTGAAGCTTTCTTT	CASNRVVLGAEAFF
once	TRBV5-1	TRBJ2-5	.	TGCGCCAGCACCGTAGGGAGTTTAGGGACCCAGTACTTC	CASTVGSLGTQYF
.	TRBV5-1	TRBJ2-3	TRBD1	TGCGCCAGCAGCACGACAGGGGTCGGTACAGATACGCAGTATTTT	CASSTTGVGTDTQYF
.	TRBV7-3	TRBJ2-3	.	TGTGCCAGCAGCTTAAGAGGAGCGAGGGCAGATACGCAGTATTTT	CASSLRGARADTQYF
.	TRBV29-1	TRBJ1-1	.	TGCAGCGTTGTGTCAGGGGTTTCCGAAGCTTTCTTT	CSVVSGVSEAFF
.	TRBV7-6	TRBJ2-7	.	TGTGCCAGCAGCTTAGACGCGCCCTACGAGCAGTACTTC	CASSLDAPYEQYF
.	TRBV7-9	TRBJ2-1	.	TGTGCCAGCAGGACCCCGGGCCCCCGGAATGAGCAGTTCTTC	CASRTPGPRNEQFF
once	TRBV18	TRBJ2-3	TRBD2	TGTGCCAGCTCACGAAAGACTAGCGGGACTAGCACAGATACGCAGTATTTT	CASSRKTSGTSTDTQYF
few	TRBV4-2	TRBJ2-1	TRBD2	TGTGCCAGCAGCCAAGAAGGTAGGCTAGCGGGAGTTGAGCAGTTCTTC	CASSQEGRLAGVEQFF
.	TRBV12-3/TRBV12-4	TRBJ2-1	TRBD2	TGTGCCAGCAAACTAGCGGGTGAGCAGTTCTTC	CASKLAGEQFF
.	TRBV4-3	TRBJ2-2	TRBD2	TGCGCCAGCAGCCGACGAGCGGGAAACAGGGAGCTGTTTTTT	CASSRRAGNRELFF
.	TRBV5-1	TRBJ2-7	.	TGCGCCAGCACCCGGGAGGGGGCTTACGAGCAGTACTTC	CASTREGAYEQYF
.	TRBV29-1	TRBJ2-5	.	TGCAGCGTCGCTCCCATGGCACAAGAGACCCAGTACTTC	CSVAPMAQETQYF
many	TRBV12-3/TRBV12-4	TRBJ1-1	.	TGTGCCAGCAGTCCCGATGTCCCTGAAGCTTTCTTT	CASSPDVPEAFF
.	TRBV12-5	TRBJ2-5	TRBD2	TGTGCTAGTGCCCTCCAGACTAGCGGGAGAAACATGGAGACCCAGTACTTC	CASALQTSGRNMETQYF
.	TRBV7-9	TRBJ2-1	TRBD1	TGTGCCAGCAGCTTAGATGTTGGGACAGAGTTCTTC	CASSLDVGTEFF
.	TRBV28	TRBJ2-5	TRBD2	TGTGCCAGCATCGCGGGGACTAGCGGGAGGATAAGTCGAGAGACCCAGTACTTC	CASIAGTSGRISRETQYF
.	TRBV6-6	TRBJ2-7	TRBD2	TGTGCCAGCCGGCCTAGCGGGGGGTACGAGCAGTACTTC	CASRPSGGYEQYF
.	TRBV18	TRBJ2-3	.	TGTGCCAGCGCCACCATTGGGCAGGGTCCAGATACGCAGTATTTT	CASATIGQGPDTQYF
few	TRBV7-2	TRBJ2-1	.	TGTGCCAGCAGCTTACAGAGCCTAGGAGGGCGAGGCAATGAGCAGTTCTTC	CASSLQSLGGRGNEQFF
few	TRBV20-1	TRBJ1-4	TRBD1	TGCAGTGCTAGACAGGGGGGAAAACTGTTTTTT	CSARQGGKLFF
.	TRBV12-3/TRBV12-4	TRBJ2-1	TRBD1	TGTGCCAGCAGCCCGGACACCGGGACAGGGGGCAGTGAGCAGTTCTTC	CASSPDTGTGGSEQFF
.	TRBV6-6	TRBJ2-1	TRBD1	TGTGCCAGCAAAACGACAGGGGGCTCGGATGAGCAGTTCTTC	CASKTTGGSDEQFF
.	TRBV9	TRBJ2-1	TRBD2	TGTGCCAGCAGTGCCGGGACTAGCGGGGTGCACAATGAGCAGTTCTTC	CASSAGTSGVHNEQFF
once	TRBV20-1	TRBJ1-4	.	TGCAGTGCTAGAGGTGTAGAAAAACTGTTTTTT	CSARGVEKLFF
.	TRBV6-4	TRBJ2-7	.	TGTGCCAGGGAGGACTACGAGCAGTACTTC	CAREDYEQYF
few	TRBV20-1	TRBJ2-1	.	TGCAGTGCCAAGGACGACCCTTCGGGAAATGAGCAGTTCTTC	CSAKDDPSGNEQFF
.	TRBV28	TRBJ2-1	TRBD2	TGTGCCAGCAGGTCCCGCGGCGGGGGATCTTTCAATGAGCAGTTCTTC	CASRSRGGGSFNEQFF
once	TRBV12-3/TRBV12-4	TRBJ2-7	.	TGTGCCAGCAGTCTTCGACGGGACATATCGACGGGGGAGCAGTACTTC	CASSLRRDISTGEQYF